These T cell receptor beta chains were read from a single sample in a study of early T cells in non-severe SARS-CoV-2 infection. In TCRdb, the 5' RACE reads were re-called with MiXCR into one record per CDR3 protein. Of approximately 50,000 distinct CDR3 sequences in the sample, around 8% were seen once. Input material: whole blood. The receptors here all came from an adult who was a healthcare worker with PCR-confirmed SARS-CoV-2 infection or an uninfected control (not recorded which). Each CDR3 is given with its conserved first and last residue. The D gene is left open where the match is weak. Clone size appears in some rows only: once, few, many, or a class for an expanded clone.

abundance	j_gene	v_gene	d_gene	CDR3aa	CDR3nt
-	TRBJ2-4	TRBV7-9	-	CASSLGDLAKNIQYF	TGTGCCAGCAGCTTAGGGGACCTAGCCAAAAACATTCAGTACTTC
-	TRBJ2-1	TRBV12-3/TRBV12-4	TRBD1	CASSKQGLDYNEQFF	TGTGCCAGCAGCAAACAGGGGTTGGACTACAATGAGCAGTTCTTC
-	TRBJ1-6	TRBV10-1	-	CASRLDGNSPLHF	TGCGCCAGCCGTCTGGACGGTAATTCACCCCTCCACTTT
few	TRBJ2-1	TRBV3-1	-	CASNQPGSSYNEQFF	TGTGCCAGCAACCAGCCGGGGAGCTCCTACAATGAGCAGTTCTTC
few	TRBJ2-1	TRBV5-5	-	CASSSSAGFSYNEQFF	TGTGCCAGCAGCTCCAGTGCGGGCTTCTCCTACAATGAGCAGTTCTTC
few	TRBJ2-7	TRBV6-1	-	CASSWPSRSEQYF	TGTGCCAGCAGTTGGCCCTCGCGGAGCGAGCAGTACTTC
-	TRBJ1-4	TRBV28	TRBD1	CASSLSGTGDEKLFF	TGTGCCAGCAGTTTATCAGGGACAGGGGATGAAAAACTGTTTTTT
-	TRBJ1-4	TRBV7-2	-	CASSSLVVGEKLFF	TGTGCCAGCAGCTCACTAGTCGTTGGGGAAAAACTGTTTTTT
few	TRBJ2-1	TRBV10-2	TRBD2	CASSDLAGGADEQFF	TGCGCCAGCAGTGATTTGGCGGGAGGGGCGGATGAGCAGTTCTTC
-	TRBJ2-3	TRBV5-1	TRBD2	CASSQGLAGDTQYF	TGCGCCAGCAGCCAGGGACTAGCGGGCGATACGCAGTATTTT
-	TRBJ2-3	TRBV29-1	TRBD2	CSVESLPAGSTDTQYF	TGCAGCGTTGAAAGTTTACCAGCGGGAAGCACAGATACGCAGTATTTT
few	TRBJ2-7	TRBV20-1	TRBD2	CSAEAGGLDEQYF	TGCAGTGCTGAAGCGGGAGGGCTTGACGAGCAGTACTTC
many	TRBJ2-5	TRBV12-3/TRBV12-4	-	CASSKSETQYF	TGTGCCAGCAGTAAGTCGGAGACCCAGTACTTC
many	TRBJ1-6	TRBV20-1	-	CSARDMAGRDSPLHF	TGCAGTGCTAGAGATATGGCGGGGAGAGATTCACCCCTCCACTTT
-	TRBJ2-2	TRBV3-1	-	CASSQGVYAGELFF	TGTGCCAGCAGCCAGGGTGTGTACGCCGGGGAGCTGTTTTTT
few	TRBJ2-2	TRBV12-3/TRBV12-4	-	CASSQGFGTGELFF	TGTGCCAGCAGTCAGGGGTTTGGCACGGGGGAGCTGTTTTTT
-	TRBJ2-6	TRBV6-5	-	CASSYAGPTGANVLTF	TGTGCCAGCAGTTACGCCGGCCCTACGGGGGCCAACGTCCTGACTTTC
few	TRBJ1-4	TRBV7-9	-	CASSLMGRNEKLFF	TGTGCCAGCAGCTTAATGGGAAGGAATGAAAAACTGTTTTTT
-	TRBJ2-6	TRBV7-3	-	CASSPEAAGANVLTF	TGTGCCAGCAGCCCCGAGGCCGCTGGGGCCAACGTCCTGACTTTC
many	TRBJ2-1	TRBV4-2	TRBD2	CASSQDRATSGEQFF	TGTGCCAGCAGCCAAGATCGGGCGACTAGCGGTGAGCAGTTCTTC
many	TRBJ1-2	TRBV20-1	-	CSALHRDPSLGYTF	TGCAGTGCCCTACACCGGGACCCTAGTTTGGGCTACACCTTC
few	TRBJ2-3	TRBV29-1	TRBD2	CSVEVRTSGRPPDTQYF	TGCAGCGTTGAAGTTAGGACTAGCGGGAGACCCCCCGATACGCAGTATTTT
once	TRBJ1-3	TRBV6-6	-	CASTNTLYTIYF	TGTGCCAGCACGAACACGCTGTACACCATATATTTT
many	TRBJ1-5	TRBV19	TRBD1	CASSIEGQGVFQPQHF	TGTGCCAGTAGTATAGAGGGACAGGGTGTTTTTCAGCCCCAGCATTTT
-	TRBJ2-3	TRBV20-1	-	CSARGAATQYF	TGCAGTGCTAGAGGGGCGGCTACGCAGTATTTT
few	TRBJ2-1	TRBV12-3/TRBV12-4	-	CASSRVGGSDNEQFF	TGTGCCAGCAGCCGGGTAGGGGGTTCGGACAATGAGCAGTTCTTC
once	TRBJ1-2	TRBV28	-	CASSFAGNVLGNGYTF	TGTGCCAGCAGTTTTGCAGGGAACGTTCTGGGCAATGGCTACACCTTC
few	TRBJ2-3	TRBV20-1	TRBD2	CSATSGGHTDTQYF	TGCAGTGCTACAAGCGGGGGGCACACAGATACGCAGTATTTT
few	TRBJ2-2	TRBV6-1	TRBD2	CASRAGIGTSGPNTGELFF	TGTGCCAGCAGGGCTGGGATCGGGACTAGCGGGCCGAACACCGGGGAGCTGTTTTTT
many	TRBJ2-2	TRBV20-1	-	CSARDLAGASTGELFF	TGCAGTGCTAGAGATCTGGCGGGGGCCAGCACCGGGGAGCTGTTTTTT
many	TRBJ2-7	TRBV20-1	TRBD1	CSAPGQGDFEQYF	TGCAGTGCCCCGGGACAGGGTGATTTCGAGCAGTACTTC
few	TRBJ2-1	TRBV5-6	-	CASSRDSQRVFF	TGTGCCAGCAGCCGGGACTCCCAGCGGGTGTTCTTC
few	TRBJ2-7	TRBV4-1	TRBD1	CASSPSRTGTYEQYF	TGCGCCAGCAGCCCATCACGGACAGGGACTTACGAGCAGTACTTC
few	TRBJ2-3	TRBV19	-	CASSKGLHSTDTQYF	TGTGCCAGTAGTAAGGGACTTCACAGCACAGATACGCAGTATTTT
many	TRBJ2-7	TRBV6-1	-	CASSEDQGTYYEQYF	TGTGCCAGCAGTGAAGATCAGGGGACTTACTACGAGCAGTACTTC
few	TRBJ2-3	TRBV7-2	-	CASSLRPAAWGASTDTQYF	TGTGCCAGCAGCTTAAGGCCAGCTGCTTGGGGGGCCAGCACAGATACGCAGTATTTT
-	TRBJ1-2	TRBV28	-	CASSSTFSNYGYTF	TGTGCCAGCAGCTCCACCTTCTCTAACTATGGCTACACCTTC
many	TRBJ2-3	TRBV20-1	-	CSAQVRATDTQYF	TGCAGTGCTCAGGTCAGGGCTACAGATACGCAGTATTTT
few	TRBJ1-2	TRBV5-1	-	CASSFFGSPNYGYTF	TGCGCCAGCAGCTTTTTTGGATCCCCTAACTATGGCTACACCTTC
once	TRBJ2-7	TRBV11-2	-	CASSPPLGKAEDEQYF	TGTGCCAGCAGCCCCCCCCTGGGGAAAGCGGAAGACGAGCAGTACTTC
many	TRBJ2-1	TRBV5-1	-	CASSLRGAVYNEQFF	TGCGCCAGCAGCTTGAGGGGCGCCGTCTACAATGAGCAGTTCTTC
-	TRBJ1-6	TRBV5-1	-	CASSLDSLNSPLHF	TGCGCCAGCAGCTTGGACAGTCTCAATTCACCCCTCCACTTT